The clone carrying this TCR beta chain showed up many times. Alpha- and beta-chain coverage of first-strand cDNA came from TRAV- and TRBV-specific primers. TCRs were put through approximately 20 PCR cycles of amplification with Phusion. A constant-region primer and the V-primer adapter served as the primer pair. In TCRdb, the reads were re-called with MiXCR into one record per CDR3 protein. The sample contains 75,000 to 95,000 distinct CDR3 sequences, about 20% of which appear only once. The data belong to a study of low-dose radiotherapy and immunotherapy resistance in tumors. Time point meaning: before trial treatment. The length of the CDR3 is 15 residues. V lost 2 bases, J lost 6 bases, and 12 bases stayed unmatched. From germline, CDR1 is GTSNPN and CDR2 SVGIG (reference sequence).

The chain combines TRBV30 with TRBJ2-7, with TRBD1 identical over 8 bases. The sample here was PBMCs, taken before treatment. This TCR was recovered from a male donor with prostate cancer. The DNA for the CDR3 is TGTGCCTGGAGTCCGACGACAGGGGTTCACGGCGAGCAGTACTTC. It is translated as CAWSPTTGVHGEQYF.